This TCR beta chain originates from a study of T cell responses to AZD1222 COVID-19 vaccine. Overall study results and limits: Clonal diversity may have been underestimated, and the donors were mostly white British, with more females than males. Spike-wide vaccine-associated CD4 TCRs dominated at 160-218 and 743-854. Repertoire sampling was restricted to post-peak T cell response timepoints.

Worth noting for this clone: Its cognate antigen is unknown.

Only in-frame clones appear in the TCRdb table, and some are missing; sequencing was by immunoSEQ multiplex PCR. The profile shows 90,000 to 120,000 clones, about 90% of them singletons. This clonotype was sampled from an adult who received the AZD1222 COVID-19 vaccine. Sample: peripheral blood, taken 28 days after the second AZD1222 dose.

This CDR3 reads CASSSSRTTNEKLFF. CDR3 nucleotides: TGTGCCAGCAGCTCTTCGCGGACAACTAATGAAAAACTGTTTTTT. V usage is TRBV28 and J usage is TRBJ1-4; no clear D. Trimming shortened V by 6 bases and J by 0 bases, and 11 bases separated the two germline ends. Germline CDR1 and CDR2: MDHEN and SYDVKM. The CDR3 covers 15 residues.